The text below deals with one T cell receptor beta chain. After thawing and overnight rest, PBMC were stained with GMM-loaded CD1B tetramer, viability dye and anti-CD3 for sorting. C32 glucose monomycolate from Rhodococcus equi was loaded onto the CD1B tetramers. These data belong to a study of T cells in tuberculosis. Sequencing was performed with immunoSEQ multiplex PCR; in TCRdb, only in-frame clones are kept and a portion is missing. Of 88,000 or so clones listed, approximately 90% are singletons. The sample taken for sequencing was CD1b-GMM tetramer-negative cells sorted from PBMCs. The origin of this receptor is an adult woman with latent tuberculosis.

CDR3 DNA sequence: TGTGCCAGCAGCTCTCGGCGGGTTCGGTGGAATGAGCAGTTCTTC. It is translated as CASSSRRVRWNEQFF. The chain recombines TRBV7-9 with TRBJ2-1; the D gene is possibly TRBD2 (5 bases). Germline-derived CDR1 and CDR2 are SEHNR and FQNEAQ (reference sequence). With 4 bases removed from V and 7 bases from J, the gap between germline ends came to 17 bases. The CDR3 has 15 residues.